One sample yielded the 12 T cell receptor beta chains listed below, sequenced in a study of Ad26.COV2.S vaccination and SARS-CoV-2 variants. Specified treatment: some 19 received Ad26.COV2.S at low or high dose, single or two shots; 5 received placebo; per-sample allocation not given. The samples date from day 63 after the first vaccine or placebo injection. Sequencing used immunoSEQ multiplex PCR; TCRdb keeps in-frame clones, though not all of them. Among around 320,000 clones listed, around 85% were seen once. The source was peripheral blood, collected in a trial of Ad26.COV2.S vaccine versus placebo. The origin of the receptors is a person aged 18 to 59 who received the Ad26.COV2.S COVID-19 vaccine or a placebo.

This chain joins TRBV30 and TRBJ1-4; weak D call: TRBD1 (5 bases). Trimming stripped 1 base from V and 7 bases from J, with 16 bases between. Germline-derived CDR1 and CDR2 are GTSNPN and SVGIG (reference sequence). The CDR3 extends over 15 amino acids. CDR3 sequence reads: CAWSARGGWGEKLFF. The CDR3 DNA reads as TGTGCCTGGAGTGCCCGGGGGGGTTGGGGTGAAAAACTGTTTTTT.

The chain employs TRBV14 and TRBJ1-1, with D unclear. V lost 1 base and J 6 bases, leaving 6 bases between the germline ends. The CDR3 is 12 amino acids. Germline V lookup: CDR1 SGHDN, CDR2 FVKESK. For the CDR3, the DNA is TGTGCCAGCAGCCAAGCCGGGGCTGAAGCTTTCTTT. It translates to CASSQAGAEAFF.

V gene TRBV7-8 combines with J gene TRBJ2-7; D is possibly TRBD1 (6 bases). Germline V gene lookup returns CDR1 SGHVS and CDR2 FQNEAQ. This CDR3 is built from 15 residues. V was trimmed by 1 base and J by 2 bases, leaving 12 bases between them. The CDR3 DNA reads TGTGCCAGCAGCTTAGAAACAGGGAAAGCCTACGAGCAGTACTTC. Translating gives CASSLETGKAYEQYF.

This clone was observed once. The rearrangement uses TRBV5-1 and TRBJ2-5; TRBD1 aligns across 12 bases. The CDR3 has 16 residues. Unmatched junction bases numbered 4, after V lost 0 bases and J lost 4 bases. Per the germline V gene, CDR1 is SGHRS and CDR2 is YFSETQ. The CDR3 spells CASSLAGTGGGETQYF. The CDR3 DNA sequence: TGCGCCAGCAGCTTGGCCGGGACAGGGGGCGGAGAGACCCAGTACTTC.

V and J are TRBV3-1 (or the pseudogene TRBV3-2) and TRBJ2-1; 8 bases fit TRBD1. V dropped 0 bases and J dropped 11; count of bases not matched to a gene: 6. Germline V CDR1 and CDR2: LGHDT, YNNKEL (reference sequence). The length of the CDR3 is 14 residues. The DNA of the CDR3 is TGTGCCAGCAGCCAAGACCGGACAGGGATCAAGCAGTTCTTC. It specifies CASSQDRTGIKQFF.

The chain employs TRBV4-2 and TRBJ2-7; TRBD2 agrees at 8 bases. Germline CDR1 LGHNA, CDR2 YNFKEQ. J lost 4 bases, V lost 4 bases, and 6 bases had no gene match. This CDR3 comprises 14 residues. The CDR3 region has the DNA TGTGCCAGCAGCCCAGTAGCGGGGCTGTACGAGCAGTACTTC. This translates into CASSPVAGLYEQYF.

This sequence joins TRBV5-1 and TRBJ1-6, with TRBD1 identical over 8 bases. J was trimmed by 10 bases and V by 5 bases; bases with no gene match: 11. The CDR3 is 15 amino acids. In germline, CDR1 is SGHRS, CDR2 YFSETQ. CDR3 sequence reads: CASSWDGQGGSPLHF. The CDR3 nucleotides read TGCGCCAGCAGTTGGGACGGACAGGGAGGATCACCCCTCCACTTT.

The genes are TRBV29-1 and TRBJ1-1, with D tentatively TRBD1 (6 bases). The CDR3 is made up of 16 amino acids. V was shortened by 3 bases and J by 1 base, with 18 bases between the two germline ends. Germline CDR1 is SQVTM and CDR2 is ANQGSEA. CDR3 coding DNA: TGCAGCGTTGATAGGGGGACCCACCAGGCGAACACTGAAGCTTTCTTT. Its translation is CSVDRGTHQANTEAFF.

The chain couples TRBV19 to TRBJ2-2, with a tentative D call TRBD2 (6 bases). Trimming shortened V by 6 bases and J by 1 base, and 12 bases separated the two germline ends. The CDR3 has 15 amino acids. Germline CDR1 and CDR2: LNHDA and SQIVND (reference sequence). Here the CDR3 reads CASRLLAGNTGELFF. The DNA for the CDR3 is TGTGCCAGTAGGTTACTAGCAGGGAACACCGGGGAGCTGTTTTTT.

This clone was detected once. The CDR3 bases are TGTGCCAGCAGTTCTGTGACTGGGGGCGTTGAGCAGTTCTTC. Translated, it gives CASSSVTGGVEQFF. The chain joins TRBV27 to TRBJ2-1, with D perhaps matching TRBD1 (6 bases). The CDR3 is 14 residues long. Trimming took 4 bases from V and 9 from J, leaving 16 bases between them. Germline CDR1 is MNHEY and CDR2 is SMNVEV (reference sequence).

This clone came up a few times. The chain recombines TRBV19 with TRBJ1-1; D is unclear. CDR1 and CDR2 from the germline V gene are LNHDA and SQIVND (reference sequence). V gave up 8 bases and J gave up 0 bases, with 10 bases separating them. The CDR3 is made up of 13 amino acids. Here the CDR3 reads CASLDLLNTEAFF. The CDR3, as DNA: TGTGCCAGTCTGGACCTGTTGAACACTGAAGCTTTCTTT.

J is TRBJ2-7 and V is TRBV5-1; D ambiguous. CDR3 length equals 16 residues. Germline V gene sequence: CDR1 SGHRS, CDR2 YFSETQ. Trimming removed 0 bases at V and 2 bases at J, with 15 bases between. In DNA form, the CDR3 reads TGCGCCAGCAGCTTGGTTTCTGGTACCACCGCCTACGAGCAGTACTTC. It encodes CASSLVSGTTAYEQYF.